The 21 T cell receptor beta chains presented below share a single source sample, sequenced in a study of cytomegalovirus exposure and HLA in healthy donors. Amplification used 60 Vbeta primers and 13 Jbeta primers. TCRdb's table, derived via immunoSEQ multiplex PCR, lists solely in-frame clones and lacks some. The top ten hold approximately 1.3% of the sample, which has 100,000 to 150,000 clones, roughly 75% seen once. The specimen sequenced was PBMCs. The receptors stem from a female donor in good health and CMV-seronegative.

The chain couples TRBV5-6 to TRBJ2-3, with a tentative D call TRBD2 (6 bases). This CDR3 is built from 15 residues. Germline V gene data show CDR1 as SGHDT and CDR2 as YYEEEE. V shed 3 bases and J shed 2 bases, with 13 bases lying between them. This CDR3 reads CASSWSGFPTDTQYF. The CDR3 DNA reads TGTGCCAGCAGCTGGAGCGGGTTCCCCACAGATACGCAGTATTTT.

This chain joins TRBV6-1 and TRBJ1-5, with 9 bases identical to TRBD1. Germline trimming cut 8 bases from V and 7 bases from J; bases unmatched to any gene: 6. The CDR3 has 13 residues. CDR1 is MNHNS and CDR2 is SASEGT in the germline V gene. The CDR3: CASHRDRDQPQHF. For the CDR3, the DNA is TGTGCCAGCCACCGGGACAGGGACCAGCCCCAGCATTTT.

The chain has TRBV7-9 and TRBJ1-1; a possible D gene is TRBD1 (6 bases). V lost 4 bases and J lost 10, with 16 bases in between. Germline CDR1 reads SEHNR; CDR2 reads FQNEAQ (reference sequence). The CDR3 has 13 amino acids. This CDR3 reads CASSSLKLGGAFF. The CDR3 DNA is TGTGCCAGCAGCTCGTTAAAATTAGGGGGAGCTTTCTTT.

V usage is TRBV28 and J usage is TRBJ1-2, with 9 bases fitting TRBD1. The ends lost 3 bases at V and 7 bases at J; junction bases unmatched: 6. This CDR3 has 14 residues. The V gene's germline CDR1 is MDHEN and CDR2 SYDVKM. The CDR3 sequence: CASSLRQGGVGYTF. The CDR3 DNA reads TGTGCCAGCAGTTTGAGACAGGGGGGCGTTGGCTACACCTTC.

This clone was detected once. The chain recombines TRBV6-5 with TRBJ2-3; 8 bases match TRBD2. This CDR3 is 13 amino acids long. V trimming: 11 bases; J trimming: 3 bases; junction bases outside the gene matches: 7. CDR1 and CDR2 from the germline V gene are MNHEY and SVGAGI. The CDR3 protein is CASYRGGTDTQYF. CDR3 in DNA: TGTGCCTCTTATCGCGGGGGGACAGATACGCAGTATTTT.

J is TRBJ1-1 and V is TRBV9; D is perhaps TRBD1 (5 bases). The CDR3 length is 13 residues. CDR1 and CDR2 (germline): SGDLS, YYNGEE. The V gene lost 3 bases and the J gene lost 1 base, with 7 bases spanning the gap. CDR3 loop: CASSGQSNTEAFF. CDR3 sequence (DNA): TGTGCCAGCAGCGGACAGTCGAACACTGAAGCTTTCTTT.

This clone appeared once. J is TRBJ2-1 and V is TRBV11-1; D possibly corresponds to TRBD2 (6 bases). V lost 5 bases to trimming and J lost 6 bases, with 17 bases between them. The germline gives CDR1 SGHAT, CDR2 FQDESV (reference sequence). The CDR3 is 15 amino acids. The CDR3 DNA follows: TGTGCCAGCAGCCTTAGCGGCGGCCCAAGCAATGAGCAGTTCTTC. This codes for CASSLSGGPSNEQFF. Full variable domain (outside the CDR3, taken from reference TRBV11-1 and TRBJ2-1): EAEVAQSPRYKITEKSQAVAFWCDPISGHATLYWYRQILGQGPELLVQFQDESVVDDSQLPKDRFSAERLKGVDSTLKIQPAELGDSAMYLCASSLSGGPSNEQFFGPGTRLTVL.

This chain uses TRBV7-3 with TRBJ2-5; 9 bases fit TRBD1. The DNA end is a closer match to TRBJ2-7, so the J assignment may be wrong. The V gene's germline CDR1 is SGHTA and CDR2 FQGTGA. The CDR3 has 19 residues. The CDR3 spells CASSLTGDRVRSSSYEQYF. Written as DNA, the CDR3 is TGTGCCAGCAGCTTAACAGGGGACAGGGTGAGGTCTAGCTCCTACGAGCAGTACTTC.

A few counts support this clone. The CDR3 coding sequence is TGTGCCAGCAGCCCACTGGGACAGGAGTTTATTTCGACCTACGAGCAGTACTTC. Translated: CASSPLGQEFISTYEQYF. The chain links TRBV28 to TRBJ2-7; 8 bases are a match to TRBD1. The CDR3 consists of 18 residues. With 6 bases clipped from V and 2 bases from J, the junction kept 18 bases outside the gene matches. In germline, CDR1 is MDHEN, CDR2 SYDVKM.

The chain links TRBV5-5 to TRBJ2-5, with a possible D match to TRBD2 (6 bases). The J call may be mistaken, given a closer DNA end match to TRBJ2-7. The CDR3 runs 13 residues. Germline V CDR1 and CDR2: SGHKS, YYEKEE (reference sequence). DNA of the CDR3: TGTGCCAGCAGCTTTTCTCTAGCGTCCGAGCAGTACTTC. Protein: CASSFSLASEQYF.

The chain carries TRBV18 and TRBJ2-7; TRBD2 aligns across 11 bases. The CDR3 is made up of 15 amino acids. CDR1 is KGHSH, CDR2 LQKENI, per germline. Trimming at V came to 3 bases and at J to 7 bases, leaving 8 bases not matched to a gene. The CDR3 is CASSPGTSGRTEQYF. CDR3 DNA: TGTGCCAGCTCACCCGGGACTAGCGGACGTACGGAGCAGTACTTC.

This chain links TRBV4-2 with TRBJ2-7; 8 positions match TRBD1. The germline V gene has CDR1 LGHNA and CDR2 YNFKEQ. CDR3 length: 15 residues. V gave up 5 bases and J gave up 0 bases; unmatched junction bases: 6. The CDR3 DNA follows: TGTGCCAGCAGCATCGGACAGGGCAGCTCCTACGAGCAGTACTTC. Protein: CASSIGQGSSYEQYF.

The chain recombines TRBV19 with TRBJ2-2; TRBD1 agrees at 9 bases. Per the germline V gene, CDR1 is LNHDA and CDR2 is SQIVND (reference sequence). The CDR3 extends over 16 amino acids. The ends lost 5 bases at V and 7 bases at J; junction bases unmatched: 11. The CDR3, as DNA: TGTGCCAGTAGTCTCCTCCCGGGACAGGGTAGCGGGGAGCTGTTTTTT. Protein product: CASSLLPGQGSGELFF.

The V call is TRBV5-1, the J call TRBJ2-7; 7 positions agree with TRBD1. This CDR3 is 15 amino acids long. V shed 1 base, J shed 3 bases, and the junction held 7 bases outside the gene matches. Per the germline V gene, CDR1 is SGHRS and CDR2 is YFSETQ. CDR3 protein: CASSLLRGPYYEQYF. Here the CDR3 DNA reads TGCGCCAGCAGCTTGTTGAGGGGGCCCTACTACGAGCAGTACTTC.

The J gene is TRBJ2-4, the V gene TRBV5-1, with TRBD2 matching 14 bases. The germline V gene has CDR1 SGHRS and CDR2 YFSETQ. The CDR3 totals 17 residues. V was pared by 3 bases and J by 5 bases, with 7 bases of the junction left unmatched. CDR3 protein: CASSSTGLAGGENIQYF. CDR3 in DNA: TGCGCCAGCAGCTCGACAGGACTAGCGGGGGGTGAAAACATTCAGTACTTC.

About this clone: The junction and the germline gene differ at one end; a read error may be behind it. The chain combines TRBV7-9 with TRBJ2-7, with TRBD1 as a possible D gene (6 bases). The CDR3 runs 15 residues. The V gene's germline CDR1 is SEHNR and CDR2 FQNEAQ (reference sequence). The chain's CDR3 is CSSSPPGQYVYEQYF. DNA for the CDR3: TGTTCCAGCAGCCCCCCCGGACAGTATGTTTACGAGCAGTACTTC.

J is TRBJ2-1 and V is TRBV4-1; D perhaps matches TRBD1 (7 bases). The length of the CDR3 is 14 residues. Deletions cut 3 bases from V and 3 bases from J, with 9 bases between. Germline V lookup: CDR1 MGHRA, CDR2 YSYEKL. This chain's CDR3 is CASSHQGGYNEQFF. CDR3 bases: TGCGCCAGCAGCCATCAGGGGGGCTACAATGAGCAGTTCTTC.

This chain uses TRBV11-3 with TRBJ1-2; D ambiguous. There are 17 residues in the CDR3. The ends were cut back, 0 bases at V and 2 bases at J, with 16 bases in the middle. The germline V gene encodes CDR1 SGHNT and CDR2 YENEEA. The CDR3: CASSLDGPPRSNYGYTF. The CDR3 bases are TGTGCCAGCAGCTTAGATGGGCCCCCTCGGTCCAACTATGGCTACACCTTC.

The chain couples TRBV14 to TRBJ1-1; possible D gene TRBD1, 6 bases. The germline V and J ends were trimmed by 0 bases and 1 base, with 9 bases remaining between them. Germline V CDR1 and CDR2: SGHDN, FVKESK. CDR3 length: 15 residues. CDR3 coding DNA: TGTGCCAGCAGCCAAGATAGAGGGGGGAACACTGAAGCTTTCTTT. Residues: CASSQDRGGNTEAFF.

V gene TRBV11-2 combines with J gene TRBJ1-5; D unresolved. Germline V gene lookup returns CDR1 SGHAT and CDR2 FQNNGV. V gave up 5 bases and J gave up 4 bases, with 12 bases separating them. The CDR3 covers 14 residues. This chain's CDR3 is CASSLTSPNQPQHF. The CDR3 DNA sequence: TGTGCCAGCAGCCTTACTAGCCCAAATCAGCCCCAGCATTTT.

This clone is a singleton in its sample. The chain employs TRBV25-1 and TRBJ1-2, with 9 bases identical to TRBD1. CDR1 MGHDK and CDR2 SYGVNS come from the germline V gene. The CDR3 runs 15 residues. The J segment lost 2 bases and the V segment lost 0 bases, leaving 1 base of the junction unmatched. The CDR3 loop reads CASSEYGQGNYGYTF. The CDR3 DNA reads TGTGCCAGCAGTGAATACGGACAGGGGAACTATGGCTACACCTTC.